The sequence of this T cell receptor (beta chain) was determined in a study of shared clonotypes between healthy human individuals. Positive CCR7 selection of CD45RO-negative cells yielded the naive CD8 cells, and terminally differentiated effector memory CD45RA+ cells were excluded. Looked up from germline, CDR1 is LNHDA and CDR2 is SQIVND (reference sequence). This CDR3 spans 15 amino acids. V shed 4 bases and J 3 bases; nucleotides not matched to a gene: 7. It was at deep level that the assay was run. TCRdb's table, derived via immunoSEQ multiplex PCR, lists solely in-frame clones and lacks some. The table shows about 2.1 million clones, with just over 90% occurring only once.

V is TRBV19 and J is TRBJ2-7, with 9 bases fitting TRBD1. Sequencing was carried out using naive CD8+ T cells from PBMCs. The TCR sequence derives from a man between 18 and 35 years old in good health. Some clones in this sample may be carry-over from other donors' samples. CDR3 nucleotide sequence: TGTGCCAGTAGTACCGGGACAGGGCCCATCTACGAGCAGTACTTC. Protein sequence: CASSTGTGPIYEQYF.